This TCR beta chain comes out of a study of T cells in Graves' hyperthyroidism and ophthalmopathy. Amplified TCR beta CDR3 regions derived from RNA transcripts. In the first-round RT-PCR of the TCR CDR3, the HTBI primer set was used. MiXCR, applied by TCRdb to the multiplex PCR reads, yields one record per CDR3 protein. The profile shows about 380,000 distinct CDR3 sequences, about 14% of them singletons. This clonotype was seen many times. V lost 1 base and J lost 5; bases outside the gene matches: 10. CDR1 is SGHRS, CDR2 YFSETQ, per germline. The CDR3 runs to 16 residues. The receptor was derived from a man aged 25-40 years with Graves' hyperthyroidism that later progressed to Graves' ophthalmopathy. The sequenced sample was blood. V is TRBV5-1 and J is TRBJ1-1; TRBD1 agrees at 8 bases. This chain's CDR3 is CASSLRGDRRGTEAFF. CDR3 sequence (DNA): TGCGCCAGCAGCTTGAGGGGGGACAGGCGGGGGACTGAAGCTTTCTTT.